These T cell receptor beta chains were read from a single sample in a study of cytotoxic CD8 clonotypes in ibrutinib-treated CLL. Sequencing used immunoSEQ multiplex PCR; TCRdb keeps in-frame clones, though not all of them. The sample consists of roughly 51,000 clones, approximately 53% of them appearing once. Sequenced here: PBMCs, sampled after 12 months of ibrutinib treatment. These receptors were taken from a human donor with chronic lymphocytic leukemia. The CDR3 runs from the conserved cysteine through the conserved F or W. D genes are given only for firm matches. Size values are once, few and many counts, or a class for expanded clones, and some rows have none.

NA	NA	TRBV7-9	TRBJ2-3	12	CASSRQRDTQYF	TGTGCCAGCAGCAGACAGAGAGATACGCAGTATTTT
NA	NA	TRBV7-9	TRBJ1-1	14	CASSLLGGGTEAFF	TGCGCCAGCAGCTTACTCGGGGGTGGCACTGAAGCTTTCTTT
NA	NA	TRBV5-8	TRBJ2-2	14	CASSLAGYTGELFF	TGTGCCAGCAGCCTGGCAGGGTACACCGGGGAGCTGTTTTTT
NA	NA	TRBV30	TRBJ2-7	14	CAWRRLAGSYEQYF	TGTGCCTGGAGGAGGCTAGCTGGCTCCTACGAGCAGTACTTC
NA	NA	TRBV5-1	TRBJ2-2	15	CATTPWMGNTGELFF	TGCGCCACAACCCCTTGGATGGGGAACACCGGGGAGCTGTTTTTT
NA	TRBD1	TRBV11-2	TRBJ1-1	15	CASSPRQGPNTEAFF	TGTGCCAGCAGCCCTCGACAGGGGCCGAACACTGAAGCTTTCTTT
NA	NA	TRBV28	TRBJ2-3	12	CASSWGPNTQYF	TGTGCCAGCAGCTGGGGGCCAAATACGCAGTATTTT
NA	NA	TRBV6-4	TRBJ2-1	16	CASSYRAQGVNNEQFF	TGTGCCAGCAGTTACCGGGCCCAGGGTGTCAACAATGAGCAGTTCTTC
few	NA	TRBV19	TRBJ1-2	16	CASSRPGHPTSYGYTF	TGTGCCAGTAGCCGACCGGGACATCCTACTAGTTATGGCTACACCTTC
few	TRBD1	TRBV28	TRBJ2-2	13	CAADRAWAGELFF	TGTGCCGCGGACAGGGCCTGGGCCGGGGAGCTGTTTTTT
NA	NA	TRBV7-6	TRBJ1-3	16	CASSSQAATSGNTIYF	TGTGCCAGCAGCTCTCAGGCCGCTACCTCTGGAAACACCATATATTTT
NA	NA	TRBV29-1	TRBJ1-4	13	CSVRVFTNEKLFF	TGCAGCGTCAGGGTTTTCACTAATGAAAAACTGTTTTTT
NA	NA	TRBV27	TRBJ2-7	13	CASSLSNLHEQYF	TGTGCCAGCAGTTTATCGAACCTTCACGAGCAGTACTTC
NA	NA	TRBV7-9	TRBJ1-5	19	CASSLEGGIGYPGNQPQHF	TGTGCCAGCAGCTTAGAAGGGGGAATCGGTTATCCGGGCAATCAGCCCCAGCATTTT
NA	TRBD2	TRBV27	TRBJ2-3	15	CASSSLAGGTDTQYF	TGTGCCAGCAGCTCACTAGCGGGTGGTACAGATACGCAGTATTTT
NA	NA	TRBV2	TRBJ2-7	11	CASRGHYEQYF	TGTGCCAGCAGGGGCCACTACGAGCAGTACTTC
NA	NA	TRBV19	TRBJ2-7	16	CASSLGGEQGSYEQYF	TGTGCCAGTAGTCTGGGAGGGGAACAGGGTTCCTACGAGCAGTACTTC
few	NA	TRBV2	TRBJ1-2	14	CASSPTFDSLSYTF	TGTGCCAGCAGTCCTACCTTTGATTCGCTGAGCTACACCTTC
NA	TRBD1	TRBV28	TRBJ2-7	13	CASITGTDYEQYF	TGTGCCAGCATCACCGGGACAGACTACGAGCAGTACTTC
NA	NA	TRBV5-1	TRBJ2-1	12	CASSFVGFEQFF	TGCGCCAGCAGCTTCGTAGGCTTTGAGCAGTTCTTC
NA	TRBD2	TRBV9	TRBJ2-1	15	CASSVAPGLGNEQFF	TGTGCCAGCAGCGTAGCCCCGGGACTAGGTAATGAGCAGTTCTTC
NA	NA	TRBV30	TRBJ1-6	14	CAWSLVSYNSPLHF	TGTGCCTGGAGTCTGGTTTCCTATAATTCACCCCTCCACTTT